This entry describes one TCR beta chain. There are many counts of this clonotype. It lacks a known antigen. It has no much larger one-base neighbor in the sample; base qualities were not kept. V lost 4 bases and J lost 2 bases, and the count of bases not matched to a germline gene is 9. Reading from cysteine to phenylalanine, the CDR3 counts 16 amino acids. Only the CDR3 DNA is retained, 48 bases long and in frame from the first base. The germline V gene provides CDR1 SGHRS and CDR2 YFSETQ. This sample is part of a study of neurological immune-mediated disorders (dated 2019 in TCRdb). For the study in its entirety: The study compared peripheral blood TCR-beta repertoires of HTLV-I-associated myelopathy (HAM/TSP) patients, multiple sclerosis patients and healthy controls using UMI-based sequencing. Alongside PBMC samples, the set of approximately 100 TCR-beta libraries contained longitudinal samples, technical triplicates, and paired CD4+ and CD8+ T-cell subsets that had been sorted. The cohort included about 70 subjects: approximately 15 with HAM/TSP, about 34 with multiple sclerosis, and roughly 20 healthy controls. Results the study describes overall, beyond this receptor: No identical CDR3 amino acid sequences were shared among expanded clones across subjects, suggesting private TCR-beta repertoires in all groups. The highest TCR clonal expansion was observed in HAM/TSP patients, whereas the lowest was observed in MS patients, even when compared with healthy controls.

cDNA was synthesized by template-switch 5'RACE using a primer carrying a 10-nucleotide random unique molecular identifier by which each TCR transcript was tagged. Every sequencing run yielded over 180 million TCR-beta sequences covering 15-18 subjects. Total RNA was extracted with the RNeasy kit. Using the KAPA Real-time Library Amplification kit, TCR-beta VDJ regions were amplified with primers for the TCR constant region and the 5'RACE anchor. Sample indexes and Illumina adaptors were added in a first PCR, after which library yield was increased in a second PCR. After Ampure bead purification, the roughly 650 bp TCR product was size-selected on a 2% E-gel SizeSelection system. Before pooling, libraries had their quality checked on a Bioanalyzer, their concentration measured with Qubit, and their quantity determined with the Kapa Library Quantification kit. An Illumina HiSeq 2500 was used to sequence the libraries paired-end at 2 x 150 bp. To increase sequence diversity, roughly 24-31% phiX was spiked into each library pool. Processing in the source paper ran as follows. Quality-filtered reads were processed with the UMI-based MiGEC pipeline, which removed over 85% of raw TCR sequences during error correction. IMGT germline references were used for alignment of VDJ genes, and clonotypes were defined by a unique CDR3 amino acid sequence together with V-J genes. Clonal expansion, Shannon diversity and CDR3 relatedness were evaluated with VDJtools (CalcPairwiseDistances, ClusterSamples), while phylogenetic trees were built in CLCbio workbench. A clone was classed as expanded if it had 8 or more unique UMIs, a cutoff based on coefficient-of-variation modelling across technical triplicates. TCRdb redid the processing of the public reads, applying fastp at Q25 and MiXCR, and retained in-frame beta chains. Records with the same CDR3 protein are collapsed into one entry carrying the most frequent genes and DNA. In this record, the V and J calls reflect TCRdb's handling and not the investigators' own analysis. Within this sample are 30,000 to 45,000 distinct CDR3 sequences, with 10% of them counted one time only. About 6.6% of the sample belongs to the ten largest clones.

Libraries from unsorted PBMCs were made from 2 million PBMCs kept in RNAlater at -80 degrees C until RNA extraction. Peripheral blood underwent Ficoll-Hypaque density gradient centrifugation to isolate PBMCs, which were then cryopreserved in liquid nitrogen. The TCR sequence derives from a woman in her twenties or thirties with HTLV-1-associated myelopathy (HAM/TSP). The specimen sequenced was PBMCs. The chain employs TRBV5-1 and TRBJ2-3; TRBD2 aligns with 8 central bases. The CDR3 sequence is CASSPTSGSNTDTQYF. The DNA sequence reads TGCGCCAGCAGCCCTACTAGCGGATCTAACACAGATACGCAGTATTTT.